This paragraph reports one T cell receptor beta chain. The data are from a study of blood T cell repertoires in COVID-19. Germline V gene sequence: CDR1 LNHDA, CDR2 SQIVND (reference sequence). The CDR3 is 13 amino acids. Trimming cost V 6 bases and J 7 bases; bases outside gene matches: 6. Some clones are missing from TCRdb's copy, which holds only in-frame ones; the method was immunoSEQ multiplex PCR. The table records some 210,000 clones, around nine tenths of them present only once. The sequence was obtained from a man between 60 and 70 years old who had recovered from COVID-19. The chain links TRBV19 to TRBJ2-3; the match to TRBD2 covers 8 bases. Sequenced: peripheral blood. The CDR3 region is CASRGLGFHTQYF. CDR3 nucleotides: TGTGCCAGTAGGGGACTAGGTTTCCATACGCAGTATTTT. Combining the CDR3 with reference TRBV19 and TRBJ2-3 gives the whole variable domain DGGITQSPKYLFRKEGQNVTLSCEQNLNHDAMYWYRQDPGQGLRLIYYSQIVNDFQKGDIAEGYSVSREKKESFPLTVTSAQKNPTAFYLCASRGLGFHTQYFGPGTRLTVL.